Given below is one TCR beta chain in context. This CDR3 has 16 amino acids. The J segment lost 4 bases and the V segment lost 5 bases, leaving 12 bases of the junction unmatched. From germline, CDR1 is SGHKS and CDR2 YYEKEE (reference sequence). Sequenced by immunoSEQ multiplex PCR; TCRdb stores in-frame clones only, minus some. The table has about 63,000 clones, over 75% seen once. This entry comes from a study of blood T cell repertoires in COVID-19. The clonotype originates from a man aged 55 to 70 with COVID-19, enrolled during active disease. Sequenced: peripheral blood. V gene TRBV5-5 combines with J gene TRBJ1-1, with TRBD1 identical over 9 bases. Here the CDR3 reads CASSVPGQGDGTEAFF. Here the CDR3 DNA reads TGTGCCAGCAGTGTGCCGGGACAGGGAGATGGCACTGAAGCTTTCTTT.